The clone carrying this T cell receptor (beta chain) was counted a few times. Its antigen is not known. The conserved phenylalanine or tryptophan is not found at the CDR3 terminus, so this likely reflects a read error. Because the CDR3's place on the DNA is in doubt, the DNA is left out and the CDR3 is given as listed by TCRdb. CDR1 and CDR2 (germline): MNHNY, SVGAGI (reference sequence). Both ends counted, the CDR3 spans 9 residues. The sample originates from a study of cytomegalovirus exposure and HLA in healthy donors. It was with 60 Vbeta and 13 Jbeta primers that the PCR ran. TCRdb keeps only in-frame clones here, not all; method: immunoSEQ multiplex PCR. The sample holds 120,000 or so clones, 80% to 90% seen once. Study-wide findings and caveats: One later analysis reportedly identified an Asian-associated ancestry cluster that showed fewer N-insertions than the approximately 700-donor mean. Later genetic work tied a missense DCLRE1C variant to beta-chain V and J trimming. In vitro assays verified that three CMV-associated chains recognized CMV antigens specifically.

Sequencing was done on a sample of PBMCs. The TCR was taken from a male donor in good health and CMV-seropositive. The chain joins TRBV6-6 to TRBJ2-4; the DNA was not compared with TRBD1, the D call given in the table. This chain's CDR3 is CASSVLPGG.